Presented here are 13 T cell receptor beta chains from one specimen sequenced in a study of T cell changes during pregnancy in multiple sclerosis. Sequencing was performed with immunoSEQ multiplex PCR; in TCRdb, only in-frame clones are kept and a portion is missing. The sample holds 55,000 to 65,000 clones, 85% to 95% seen once. The source material was CD4+ T cells from peripheral blood mononuclear cells, sampled before pregnancy. Receptor source: a female donor with multiple sclerosis, enrolled in a pregnancy study.

The chain uses TRBV5-4 and TRBJ2-1; 13 positions agree with TRBD2. This CDR3 has 17 residues. Germline CDR1 SGHNT, CDR2 YYREEE (reference sequence). Trimming cost V 5 bases and J 3 bases; bases outside gene matches: 8. Here the CDR3 DNA reads TGTGCCAGCAGGACGTGGACTAGCGGGGGTGACTACAATGAGCAGTTCTTC. Translating it yields CASRTWTSGGDYNEQFF. Looking up the rest from reference TRBV5-4 and TRBJ2-1 gives the full variable domain: ETGVTQSPTHLIKTRGQQVTLRCSSQSGHNTVSWYQQALGQGPQFIFQYYREEENGRGNFPPRFSGLQFPNYSSELNVNALELDDSALYLCASRTWTSGGDYNEQFFGPGTRLTVL.

The chain joins TRBV6-5 to TRBJ2-4; D remains unclear. Germline loops: CDR1 MNHEY, CDR2 SVGAGI. CDR3 length: 11 amino acids. The V and J ends lost 4 bases and 8 bases respectively, with 6 bases between them. The CDR3 bases are TGTGCCAGCAGTTCAGGTGACATTCAGTACTTC. Protein product: CASSSGDIQYF.

The chain carries TRBV18 and TRBJ2-5; no clear D gene. The V end lost 6 bases, the J end lost 7 bases, and 12 bases lay between the germline ends. In germline, CDR1 is KGHSH, CDR2 LQKENI. CDR3 length equals 12 residues. The chain's CDR3 is CASSPESGTQYF. In nucleotides, the CDR3 is TGTGCCAGCTCCCCCGAGTCGGGGACCCAGTACTTC.

The chain employs TRBV21-1 and TRBJ2-5; TRBD1, as called in the table, went unchecked against the DNA. TRBV21-1 is marked as a pseudogene. There are 15 residues in the CDR3. The CDR3 spells CASSYLQGLGETQYF. In DNA, the CDR3 is TGTGCCAGCAGCTACCTACAGGGTCTTGGAGAGACCCAGTACTTC.

V gene TRBV19 combines with J gene TRBJ2-1; D is possibly TRBD2 (6 bases). This CDR3 comprises 16 residues. Deletions cut 3 bases from V and 0 bases from J, with 12 bases between. Germline CDR1 is LNHDA and CDR2 is SQIVND (reference sequence). The CDR3 here is CASSIQRASSYNEQFF. The CDR3 coding sequence is TGTGCCAGTAGTATTCAGCGGGCCTCCTCCTACAATGAGCAGTTCTTC.

Here the CDR3 reads CASGLVLGQGVREQYF. DNA for the CDR3: TGTGCTAGTGGTTTGGTACTGGGACAGGGGGTGCGGGAGCAGTACTTC. The rearrangement uses TRBV12-5 and TRBJ2-7, with 11 bases lining up with TRBD1. The CDR3 runs to 16 residues. Germline lookup yields CDR1 LGHNT and CDR2 FRNRAP. V dropped 0 bases and J dropped 7; count of bases not matched to a gene: 8. Drawing the rest from reference TRBV12-5 and TRBJ2-7, the complete variable domain is DARVTQTPRHKVTEMGQEVTMRCQPILGHNTVFWYRQTMMQGLELLAYFRNRAPLDDSGMPKDRFSAEMPDATLATLKIQPSEPRDSAVYFCASGLVLGQGVREQYFGPGTRLTVT.

This chain uses TRBV20-1 with TRBJ2-1; D not certain. Germline CDR1 DFQATT, CDR2 SNEGSKA (reference sequence). The V and J ends lost 3 bases and 8 bases respectively, with 5 bases between them. The CDR3 length is 10 residues. The CDR3 is CSASSHEQFF. The DNA of the CDR3 is TGCAGTGCTAGCAGTCATGAGCAGTTCTTC.

The chain employs TRBV19 and TRBJ1-4; perhaps TRBD1 as D (5 bases). The CDR3 is 14 amino acids. CDR1 is LNHDA, CDR2 SQIVND, per germline (reference sequence). The V end was cut by 7 bases, the J end by 6 bases, with 15 bases between. CDR3: CASNGRGLDEKLFF. CDR3 sequence (DNA): TGTGCCAGTAACGGGAGGGGCCTTGATGAAAAACTGTTTTTT.

This chain connects TRBV27 to TRBJ1-2; 7 bases line up with TRBD1. J was trimmed by 7 bases and V by 6 bases; bases with no gene match: 5. Per germline, CDR1 MNHEY and CDR2 SMNVEV (reference sequence). This CDR3 contains 12 residues. The CDR3 bases are TGTGCCAGCAGGATAGGACAGGCTGGCTACACCTTC. Translated, it gives CASRIGQAGYTF.

The genes are TRBV13 and TRBJ2-3; 7 positions agree with TRBD2. The germline V gene encodes CDR1 PRHDT and CDR2 FYEKMQ (reference sequence). V was clipped by 5 bases and J by 0 bases; unmatched bases: 8. The CDR3 loop spans 16 amino acids. The CDR3 bases are TGTGCCAGCAGCCCCCTCGGCGGGAGTAGCACAGATACGCAGTATTTT. Translated, it gives CASSPLGGSSTDTQYF.

This chain connects TRBV7-2 to TRBJ2-7; 12 bases agree with TRBD2. Trimming took 5 bases from V and 2 from J; bases not matched to a gene: 7. CDR1 is SGHTA, CDR2 FQGNSA, per germline. The CDR3 extends over 16 amino acids. For the CDR3, the DNA is TGTGCCAGCAGCAAAGGACTAGCGGGGCAAACCTACGAGCAGTACTTC. Protein sequence: CASSKGLAGQTYEQYF.

The sample holds one count of this clone. The chain has TRBV11-3 and TRBJ2-5, with D perhaps matching TRBD1 (5 bases). The germline gives CDR1 SGHNT, CDR2 YENEEA. This CDR3 spans 16 amino acids. V was cut by 1 base and J by 2 bases, with 14 bases left in between. In nucleotides, the CDR3 is TGTGCCAGCAGCTTAGGCCTAGGGGTTGGACAAGAGACCCAGTACTTC. Its protein is CASSLGLGVGQETQYF.

The chain's CDR3 is CASRPGGLSDTQYF. CDR3 in DNA: TGTGCCAGCAGGCCGGGGGGGTTGTCAGATACGCAGTATTTT. V and J are TRBV28 and TRBJ2-3, with TRBD2 identical over 8 bases. V trimming: 6 bases; J trimming: 4 bases; junction bases outside the gene matches: 6. CDR3 size: 14 residues. CDR1 is MDHEN, CDR2 SYDVKM, per germline.